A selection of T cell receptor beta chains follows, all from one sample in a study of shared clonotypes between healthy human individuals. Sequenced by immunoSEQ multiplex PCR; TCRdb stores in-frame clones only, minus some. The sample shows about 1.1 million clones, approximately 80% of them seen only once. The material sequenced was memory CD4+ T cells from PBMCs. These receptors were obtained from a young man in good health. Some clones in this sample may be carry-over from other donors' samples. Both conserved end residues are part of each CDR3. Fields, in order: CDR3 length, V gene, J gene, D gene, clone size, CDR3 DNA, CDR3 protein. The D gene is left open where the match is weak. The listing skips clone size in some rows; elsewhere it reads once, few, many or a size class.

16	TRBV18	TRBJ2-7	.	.	TGTGCCAGCTCACCACTCCCAGGCCGTCCCGTCTACGAGCAGTACTTC	CASSPLPGRPVYEQYF
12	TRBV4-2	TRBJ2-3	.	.	TGTGCCAGCAGCCCGACCAGGAATACGCAGTATTTT	CASSPTRNTQYF
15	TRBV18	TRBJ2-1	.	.	TGTGCCAGCTCACCCGGGGAAGGGCGTAACAATGAGCAGTTCTTC	CASSPGEGRNNEQFF
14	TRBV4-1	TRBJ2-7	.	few	TGCGCCAGCAGCCAAGACAGGGCCTCCTACGAGCAGTACTTC	CASSQDRASYEQYF
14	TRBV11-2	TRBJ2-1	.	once	TGTGCCAGCTGTCCGGGACTGCACTTCAATGAGCAGTTCTTC	CASCPGLHFNEQFF
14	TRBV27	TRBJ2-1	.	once	TGTGCCAGCAGGGGAAGACAGGGAGGGGATGAGCAGTTCTTC	CASRGRQGGDEQFF
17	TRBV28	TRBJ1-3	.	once	TGTGCCAGCAGTTTTCCCCTCGTCCGGGCCTCTGGAAACACCATATATTTT	CASSFPLVRASGNTIYF
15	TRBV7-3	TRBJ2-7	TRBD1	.	TGTGCCAGCAGCTTAGGGACAGGTCCATCCTACGAGCAGTACTTC	CASSLGTGPSYEQYF
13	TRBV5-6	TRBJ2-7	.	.	TGTGCCAGCAGCTTGGCTTGGGGTACGGAGCAGTACTTC	CASSLAWGTEQYF
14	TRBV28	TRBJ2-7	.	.	TGTGCCAGCGCTACCACCGGGACCGGCTACGAGCAGTACTTC	CASATTGTGYEQYF
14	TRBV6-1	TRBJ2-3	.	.	TGTGCCAGCACCGAAAGACGGAACACAGATACGCAGTATTTT	CASTERRNTDTQYF
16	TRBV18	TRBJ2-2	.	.	TGTGCCAGCTCACCGACTAGACAGGGAGGAACCGGGGAGCTGTTTTTT	CASSPTRQGGTGELFF
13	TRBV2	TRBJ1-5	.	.	TGTGCCAGCAGTGATCAGGTCAACGGGTCCCCTCATTTT	CASSDQVNGSPHF
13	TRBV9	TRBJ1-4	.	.	TGTGCCAGCGGGGGAGGGAATAATGAAAAACTGTTTTTT	CASGGGNNEKLFF
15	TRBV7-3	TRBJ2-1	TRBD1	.	TGTGCCAGCAGCGACAGGGGGCAGTCCTACAATGAGCAGTTCTTC	CASSDRGQSYNEQFF
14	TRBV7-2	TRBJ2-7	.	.	TGTGCCAGTGTTTTTAGCGACGGACCCTACGAGCAGTACTTC	CASVFSDGPYEQYF
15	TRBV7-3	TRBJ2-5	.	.	TGTGCCAGCAGCAAGTCGGGCCGAAACCAAGAGACCCAGTACTTC	CASSKSGRNQETQYF
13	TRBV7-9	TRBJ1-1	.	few	TGTGCCAGCAGCTCCCAGGGGAACACTGAAGCTTTCTTT	CASSSQGNTEAFF
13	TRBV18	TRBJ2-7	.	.	TGTGCCAGCTCACCACTATCCATCTACGAGCAGTACTTC	CASSPLSIYEQYF
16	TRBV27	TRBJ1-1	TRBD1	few	TGTGCCAGCAGTTCTCCTCTGAGACAGGGTATAACTGAAGCTTTCTTT	CASSSPLRQGITEAFF
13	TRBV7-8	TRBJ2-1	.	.	TGTGCCAGCAGCTTGTATTCGACTAGTTGGAGGCTCTTC	CASSLYSTSWRLF
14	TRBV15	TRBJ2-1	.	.	TGTGCCACCAGCAGACCTCAATGGGACAATGAGCAGTTCTTC	CATSRPQWDNEQFF
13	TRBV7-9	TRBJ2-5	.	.	TGTGCCAGCAGAGCCTCCGGAAAAGAGACCCAGTACTTC	CASRASGKETQYF
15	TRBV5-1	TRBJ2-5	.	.	TGCGCCAGCAGCTCGGGTACAGCGGAGGGAGAGACCCAGTACTTC	CASSSGTAEGETQYF
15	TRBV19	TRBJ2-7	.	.	TGTGCCAGTAAAAGTAGGGACGGAGCTTTAATCGAGCAGTACTTC	CASKSRDGALIEQYF
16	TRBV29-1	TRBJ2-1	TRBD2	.	TGCAGCGTTGACAACCCCCTAGCGGGAACCCTCAATGAGCAGTTCTTC	CSVDNPLAGTLNEQFF
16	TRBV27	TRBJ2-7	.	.	TGTGCCAGCAGTTCCCTCGGCCAGAACGGCTCCTACGAGCAGTACTTC	CASSSLGQNGSYEQYF
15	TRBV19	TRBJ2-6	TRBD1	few	TGTGCCAGTACGGACAGGCGCTCTGGGGCCAACGTCCTGACTTTC	CASTDRRSGANVLTF
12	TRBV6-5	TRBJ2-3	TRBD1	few	TGTGCCACCGGACAGGGAGAGGATACGCAGTATTTT	CATGQGEDTQYF
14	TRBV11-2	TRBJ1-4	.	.	TGTGCCAGCAGCTTAGGGTCTAGAAACGAAAAACTGTTTTTT	CASSLGSRNEKLFF
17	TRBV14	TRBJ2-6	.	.	TGTGCCAGCAGCCAAGTTCTCACCACCTCTGGGGCCAACGTCCTGACTTTC	CASSQVLTTSGANVLTF
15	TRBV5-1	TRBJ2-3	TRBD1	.	TGCGCCACAACCCGGGACAGTGCTAGCACAGATACGCAGTATTTT	CATTRDSASTDTQYF
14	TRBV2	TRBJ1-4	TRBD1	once	TGTGCCAGCAGGTCCTACAGGGGAATTGAAAAACTGTTTTTT	CASRSYRGIEKLFF
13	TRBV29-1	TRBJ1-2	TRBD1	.	TGCAGCGCTATCGGGACAGGGAAATATGGCTACACCTTC	CSAIGTGKYGYTF
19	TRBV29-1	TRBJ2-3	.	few	TGCAGCGTTGCGAATCCAACGACGGGCCTCCGCGGTGGCACAGATACGCAGTATTTT	CSVANPTTGLRGGTDTQYF
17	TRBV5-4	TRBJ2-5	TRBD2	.	TGTGCCAGCAGCTTGCCTAGCGGGACGGGGCGTCAGGAGACCCAGTACTTC	CASSLPSGTGRQETQYF
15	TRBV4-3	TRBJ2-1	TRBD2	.	TGCGCCAGCAGCCCGGGAGGGGACTACCACAATGAGCAGTTCTTC	CASSPGGDYHNEQFF
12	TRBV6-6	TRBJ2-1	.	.	TGTGCCAGCAGTTTAAGGGGTAATGAGCAGTTCTTC	CASSLRGNEQFF
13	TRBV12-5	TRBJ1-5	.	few	TGTGCTAGTGCAGGGCCGGGGGGACAGCCCCAGCATTTT	CASAGPGGQPQHF
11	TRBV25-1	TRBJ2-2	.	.	TGTGCCAGAGGCACCCTCGACGAGCTGTTTTTT	CARGTLDELFF
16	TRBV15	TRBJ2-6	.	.	TGTGCCACCAGCAGAGAGTTACTCTCTGGGGCCAACGTCCTGACTTTC	CATSRELLSGANVLTF
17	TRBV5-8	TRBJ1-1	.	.	TGTGCCAGCAGCTTATGGGGGTCGGACAATCCGAACACTGAAGCTTTCTTT	CASSLWGSDNPNTEAFF
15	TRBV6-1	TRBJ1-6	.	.	TGTGCCAGCAGGGCCGAAGGGGGAGGCAATTCACCCCTCCACTTT	CASRAEGGGNSPLHF
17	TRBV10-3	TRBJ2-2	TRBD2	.	TGTGCCATCAGTGGCCCCGGGACTAGCGGGAGGACCGGGGAGCTGTTTTTT	CAISGPGTSGRTGELFF
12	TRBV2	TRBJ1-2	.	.	TGTGCCAGCAGTGAACAAGGCCATGGCTACACCTTC	CASSEQGHGYTF
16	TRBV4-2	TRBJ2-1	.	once	TGTGCCAGCAGCCAAGTTAACACGGGAGAGGACAATGAGCAGTTCTTC	CASSQVNTGEDNEQFF
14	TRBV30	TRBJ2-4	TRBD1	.	TGTGCCTGGCAGGGACAGGGGAGGAAAAACATTCAGTACTTC	CAWQGQGRKNIQYF
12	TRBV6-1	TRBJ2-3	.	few	TGTGCCAGCAGTGTAAGCACAGATACGCAGTATTTT	CASSVSTDTQYF
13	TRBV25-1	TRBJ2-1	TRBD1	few	TGTGCCAACCCGGGACAGATATACAATGAGCAGTTCTTC	CANPGQIYNEQFF
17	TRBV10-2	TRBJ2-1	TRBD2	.	TGCGCCACCTTTTTTCCCCAACTAGCGGGAAGTATAGGGGAGCAGTTCTTC	CATFFPQLAGSIGEQFF